The next 28 T cell receptor beta chains were all read from a single sample in a study of blood T cell repertoires in COVID-19 (dated by TCRdb to 2018 to 2020). Receptor libraries were prepared by the immunoSEQ multiplex PCR assay. TCRdb took over this immuneACCESS table, retaining in-frame rearrangements with V and J assigned. Such tables are incomplete; in checked studies, under half of the missing clones stem from an unresolved V gene, and the remainder is unexplained. This sample comprises under 200,000 clones, around three quarters of them detected only once. 19% of the sample is taken by the ten largest. The specimen was PBMCs or T cells enriched from blood (not recorded which). The receptors here all came from a woman aged 70-85 years in a cohort exposed to, infected with or recovered from COVID-19 (not recorded which).

This chain connects TRBV23-1 to TRBJ2-3; D uncertain. TRBV23-1 is reported as an ORF; its role is uncertain. This CDR3 comprises 16 residues. V was pared by 3 bases and J by 2 bases, with 15 bases between. CDR3 sequence: CASSHTAAYFTDTQYF. The DNA for the CDR3 is TGCGCCAGCAGTCACACAGCCGCTTATTTCACAGATACGCAGTATTTT.

The chain links TRBV10-3 to TRBJ2-7; 10 bases are a match to TRBD1. The CDR3 has 15 residues. Germline trimming cut 6 bases from V and 0 bases from J; bases unmatched to any gene: 5. Germline CDR1 and CDR2: ENHRY and SYGVKD. CDR3 in amino acids: CAISSGQGSSYEQYF. CDR3 nucleotides: TGTGCCATCAGCTCGGGACAGGGGAGCTCCTACGAGCAGTACTTC.

The gene calls are TRBV30 and TRBJ1-3, with D hard to call. CDR3 size: 14 residues. Trimming took off 4 bases at V and 0 bases at J, with 10 bases between the two ends. Germline lookup yields CDR1 GTSNPN and CDR2 SVGIG (reference sequence). CDR3 sequence reads: CAWIMANSGNTIYF. In DNA form, the CDR3 reads TGTGCCTGGATTATGGCCAACTCTGGAAACACCATATATTTT.

Only a few counts were recorded for this clone. This chain connects TRBV7-9 to TRBJ2-2; 12 nucleotides align to TRBD1. The germline gives CDR1 SEHNR, CDR2 FQNEAQ (reference sequence). Unmatched junction bases numbered 9, after V lost 9 bases and J lost 7 bases. The CDR3 runs to 15 residues. The CDR3 here is CARTRDRGPSGELFF. In DNA form, the CDR3 reads TGTGCCAGAACCCGGGACAGGGGGCCGAGCGGGGAGCTGTTTTTT.

The CDR3, as DNA: TGTGCCAGCAGTTACTCAGCGGGACCGCGTGGGGGCTTCCTCCACTTT. Translation: CASSYSAGPRGGFLHF. The rearrangement links TRBV6-5 to TRBJ1-6; weak D call: TRBD1 (6 bases). Trimming shortened V by 0 bases and J by 15 bases, and 21 bases separated the two germline ends. The germline CDR1 and CDR2 sequences are MNHEY and SVGAGI. The CDR3 is 16 residues long.

This rearrangement joins TRBV29-1 to TRBJ1-2; 11 bases are shared with TRBD1. This CDR3 spans 12 amino acids. CDR1 and CDR2 (germline): SQVTM, ANQGSEA. After removal of 7 bases from V and 6 bases from J, the junction contained 4 bases not matched to a gene. The CDR3 DNA reads as TGCAGCGCGGGGACAGGGGGGGATGGCTACACCTTC. This gives the protein CSAGTGGDGYTF.

The genes are TRBV25-1 and TRBJ2-1; 11 nucleotides line up with TRBD2. CDR1 is MGHDK, CDR2 SYGVNS, per germline. V gave up 0 bases and J gave up 7 bases; unmatched junction bases: 8. The CDR3 is made up of 17 amino acids. The DNA for the CDR3 is TGTGCCAGCAGTGAATATAGCGGGAGGGCCTTTAGTAATGAGCAGTTCTTC. Amino acids: CASSEYSGRAFSNEQFF.

The chain is built from TRBV2 and TRBJ2-4; TRBD1 matches 9 bases. Germline V lookup: CDR1 SNHLY, CDR2 FYNNEI. With V trimmed by 4 bases and J by 8 bases, 6 bases remained unmatched. There are 14 residues in the CDR3. Here the CDR3 DNA reads TGTGCCAGCAGTGCGGACAGGGGTCGGGACATTCAGTACTTC. Translation gives CASSADRGRDIQYF.

The rearrangement uses TRBV18 and TRBJ2-3; TRBD1 aligns across 8 bases. The V and J ends lost 3 bases and 6 bases, in that order; junction bases with no gene match: 5. CDR1 is KGHSH, CDR2 LQKENI, per germline. CDR3 length equals 14 residues. The CDR3 DNA is TGTGCCAGCTCACCGTCGGACAGGGTCGATACGCAGTATTTT. Its protein product is CASSPSDRVDTQYF. Full variable domain (missing parts from reference TRBV18 and TRBJ2-3): NAGVMQNPRHLVRRRGQEARLRCSPMKGHSHVYWYRQLPEEGLKFMVYLQKENIIDESGMPKERFSAEFPKEGPSILRIQQVVRGDSAAYFCASSPSDRVDTQYFGPGTRLTVL.

The chain uses TRBV7-8 and TRBJ2-1; D remains unclear. V was trimmed by 5 bases and J by 6 bases, leaving 8 bases between them. Germline V gene lookup returns CDR1 SGHVS and CDR2 FQNEAQ. The CDR3 has 12 amino acids. This CDR3 reads CASSLQRNEQFF. The CDR3 region has the DNA TGTGCCAGCAGCCTCCAGCGCAATGAGCAGTTCTTC. Full variable domain (missing parts from reference TRBV7-8 and TRBJ2-1): GAGVSQSPRYKVAKRGQDVALRCDPISGHVSLFWYQQALGQGPEFLTYFQNEAQLDKSGLPSDRFFAERPEGSVSTLKIQRTQQEDSAVYLCASSLQRNEQFFGPGTRLTVL.

The genes are TRBV6-5 and TRBJ1-1; tentatively, D is TRBD1 (6 bases). Germline lookup yields CDR1 MNHEY and CDR2 SVGAGI. Trimming pared 7 bases from V and 1 base from J, leaving 16 bases between. There are 15 residues in the CDR3. CDR3 nucleotide sequence: TGTGCCAGCATCCCGGGGTGGGGGCGGAACACTGAAGCTTTCTTT. Its translation is CASIPGWGRNTEAFF.

This chain links TRBV19 with TRBJ2-3, with TRBD1 identical over 7 bases. The V and J ends lost 5 bases and 4 bases, in that order; junction bases with no gene match: 9. Germline CDR1 LNHDA, CDR2 SQIVND (reference sequence). CDR3 length: 15 amino acids. CDR3 sequence: CASSRQGGRADTQYF. The CDR3 bases are TGTGCCAGTAGTCGACAGGGTGGTCGCGCAGATACGCAGTATTTT.

This chain links TRBV11-2 with TRBJ2-2; D is perhaps TRBD2 (6 bases). CDR1 and CDR2 (germline): SGHAT, FQNNGV. The CDR3 spans 15 residues. V was pared by 5 bases and J by 4 bases, with 14 bases between. CDR3 loop: CASSPTGGPTGELFF. The CDR3 region has the DNA TGTGCCAGCAGCCCCACAGGAGGGCCCACCGGGGAGCTGTTTTTT.

CDR3 loop: CRAQGMEAFF. CDR3 coding DNA: TGCAGGGCACAGGGGATGGAAGCTTTCTTT. This rearrangement joins TRBV20-1 to TRBJ1-1; 7 nucleotides align to TRBD1. Germline-derived CDR1 and CDR2 are DFQATT and SNEGSKA (reference sequence). CDR3 length equals 10 residues.

The V and J genes are TRBV10-3 and TRBJ2-4, with 8 bases fitting TRBD1. There are 17 residues in the CDR3. V gave up 0 bases and J gave up 3 bases; unmatched junction bases: 7. Looked up from germline, CDR1 is ENHRY and CDR2 is SYGVKD. The CDR3 DNA reads as TGTGCCATCAGTGAGTCATGGACAGGGTATAGCAAAAACATTCAGTACTTC. As protein: CAISESWTGYSKNIQYF.

This clone was recorded only once. This rearrangement joins TRBV24-1 to TRBJ2-2; tentatively, D is TRBD2 (6 bases). CDR3 length: 13 amino acids. Trimming shortened V by 5 bases and J by 4 bases, and 7 bases separated the two germline ends. Germline V lookup: CDR1 KGHDR, CDR2 SFDVKD. The chain's CDR3 is CATSGGTTGELFF. In nucleotides, the CDR3 is TGTGCCACCAGTGGCGGGACCACCGGGGAGCTGTTTTTT.

This clone was seen just once. This chain links TRBV11-2 with TRBJ2-2, with TRBD2 as a possible D gene (5 bases). Per germline, CDR1 SGHAT and CDR2 FQNNGV. The CDR3 contains 15 residues. Deletions cut 2 bases from V and 6 bases from J, with 13 bases between. The CDR3 coding sequence is TGTGCCAGCAGCTTATTGAGGGTAAACCCCGGGGAGCTGTTTTTT. Protein: CASSLLRVNPGELFF.

This clone was seen a handful of times. The chain links TRBV6-6 to TRBJ1-2, with D possibly TRBD1 on 5 matching bases. CDR3 length: 14 amino acids. Trimming removed 2 bases from V and 7 bases from J, with 14 bases in between. The V gene's germline CDR1 is MNHNY and CDR2 SVGAGI (reference sequence). The CDR3 spells CASSYTQGGSGYTF. CDR3 nucleotide sequence: TGTGCCAGCAGTTACACGCAGGGAGGGAGTGGCTACACCTTC.

The chain employs TRBV6-2 or TRBV6-3 and TRBJ2-2; D is perhaps TRBD1 (6 bases). The germline V gene has CDR1 MNHEY and CDR2 SVGEGT. The CDR3 loop spans 15 amino acids. Between the trimmed V and J ends, which lost 5 bases and 0 bases, there was a span of 10 bases. The CDR3 region is CASSPHRANTGELFF. CDR3 nucleotides: TGTGCCAGCAGTCCACACAGGGCGAACACCGGGGAGCTGTTTTTT.

The genes are TRBV10-3 and TRBJ1-1, with D perhaps TRBD1 (5 bases). Trimming removed 3 bases at V and 0 bases at J, with 8 bases between. There are 14 residues in the CDR3. In germline, CDR1 is ENHRY, CDR2 SYGVKD. The DNA for the CDR3 is TGTGCCATCAGTGACCCGACAGTGAACACTGAAGCTTTCTTT. Residues: CAISDPTVNTEAFF.

V is TRBV13 and J is TRBJ1-1, with TRBD1 matching 7 bases. Unmatched junction bases numbered 4, after V lost 5 bases and J lost 1 base. This CDR3 comprises 14 residues. Germline V gene sequence: CDR1 PRHDT, CDR2 FYEKMQ (reference sequence). In nucleotides, the CDR3 is TGTGCCAGCAGCCTATGGACAGGGAACACTGAAGCTTTCTTT. Protein product: CASSLWTGNTEAFF.

The genes are TRBV11-3 and TRBJ2-3; D possibly corresponds to TRBD2 (6 bases). From germline, CDR1 is SGHNT and CDR2 YENEEA. V shed 4 bases and J shed 5 bases, with 13 bases lying between them. This CDR3 has 14 residues. CDR3 sequence reads: CASSYGGPRDTQYF. CDR3 sequence (DNA): TGTGCCAGCAGCTACGGGGGTCCAAGAGATACGCAGTATTTT.

This chain joins TRBV18 and TRBJ1-5; D is undetermined. The V gene lost 2 bases and the J gene lost 11 bases, with 13 bases spanning the gap. Germline V gene lookup returns CDR1 KGHSH and CDR2 LQKENI. This CDR3 is 13 amino acids long. The chain's CDR3 is CASSPDVQSAQHF. CDR3 DNA sequence: TGTGCCAGCTCACCAGATGTCCAATCAGCCCAGCATTTT.

The chain is built from TRBV4-3 and TRBJ2-5; 9 nucleotides agree with TRBD1. The CDR3 contains 20 residues. Germline V gene lookup returns CDR1 LGHNA and CDR2 YSLEER. The V segment lost 1 base and the J segment 4 bases; nucleotides outside the gene matches: 19. DNA for the CDR3: TGCGCCAGCAGCCAAGCCTACTCGAGGACAGGGGTGCGGCTCGGAGAGACCCAGTACTTC. The encoded protein is CASSQAYSRTGVRLGETQYF.

This clone has ten or more counts. V and J are TRBV7-8 and TRBJ2-1, with 8 bases matching TRBD2. Germline V CDR1 and CDR2: SGHVS, FQNEAQ. The CDR3 runs 17 residues. After removal of 5 bases from V and 2 bases from J, the junction contained 11 bases not matched to a gene. The CDR3 spells CASSSSPGLEAYNEQFF. The CDR3 coding sequence is TGTGCCAGCAGCAGCTCACCGGGACTAGAAGCCTACAATGAGCAGTTCTTC.

The rearrangement joins TRBV6-5 to TRBJ2-7, with D possibly being TRBD1 (6 bases). V lost 0 bases, J lost 1 base, and 10 bases lay in between. Germline-derived CDR1 and CDR2 are MNHEY and SVGAGI. The CDR3 contains 15 residues. CDR3 residues: CASSYSIQGSYEQYF. CDR3 coding DNA: TGTGCCAGCAGTTACTCGATACAGGGATCCTACGAGCAGTACTTC.

The chain is built from TRBV3-1 (or the pseudogene TRBV3-2) and TRBJ1-2; no clear D gene. The CDR3 runs 18 residues. V was pared by 2 bases and J by 1 base, with 20 bases between. Germline CDR1 and CDR2: LGHDT and YNNKEL (reference sequence). The CDR3 sequence is CASSQIDAGLGLNYGYTF. The CDR3 nucleotides read TGTGCCAGCAGCCAAATCGATGCGGGGTTGGGCCTTAACTATGGCTACACCTTC.

The V gene is TRBV11-3, the J gene TRBJ1-6; no definite D call. The V gene lost 9 bases and the J gene lost 7 bases, with 22 bases spanning the gap. This CDR3 is built from 16 residues. CDR1 and CDR2 (germline): SGHNT, YENEEA. CDR3 region: CASRLKGNRKNSPLHF. The CDR3 nucleotides are TGTGCCAGTAGACTAAAGGGAAACCGAAAAAATTCACCCCTCCACTTT.